Shown below are 8 T cell receptor beta chains from a single sample sequenced in a study of CD8+ T cells in alopecia areata. Sequencing templates came from extracted RNA that was reverse transcribed into cDNA. Profiling relied on immunoSEQ multiplex PCR, and the TCRdb table lists in-frame clones only, not all of them. Found here are more than 95,000 clones, 35% to 45% of them singletons; the top ten hold roughly 1.3%. The sequenced material came from CD4+ T cells sorted from blood. The receptors were sampled from a human donor with alopecia areata.

This clone appeared a few times. The V gene is TRBV5-1, the J gene TRBJ2-5, with D unclear. The CDR3 runs 15 residues. The germline gives CDR1 SGHRS, CDR2 YFSETQ. V was shortened by 0 bases and J by 2 bases, with 11 bases between the two germline ends. CDR3 nucleotide sequence: TGCGCCAGCAGCTTGGACGGAAAAGAGCAAGAGACCCAGTACTTC. Amino acid sequence: CASSLDGKEQETQYF.

This clone was seen only once. The CDR3 region has the DNA TGTGCCTGGAGTGGCACTAGCGGGAGATGGGCAGATACGCAGTATTTT. Its translation is CAWSGTSGRWADTQYF. The genes are TRBV30 and TRBJ2-3; TRBD2 agrees at 11 bases. This CDR3 spans 16 amino acids. Germline V CDR1 and CDR2: GTSNPN, SVGIG (reference sequence). With 1 base clipped from V and 4 bases from J, the junction kept 7 bases outside the gene matches.

V gene TRBV19 combines with J gene TRBJ2-7, with D possibly being TRBD1 (5 bases). Germline V CDR1 and CDR2: LNHDA, SQIVND (reference sequence). This CDR3 is built from 14 residues. The V gene lost 1 base and the J gene lost 2 bases, with 9 bases spanning the gap. The CDR3: CASSIARTTYEQYF. The CDR3 DNA reads as TGTGCCAGTAGTATAGCCCGGACAACCTACGAGCAGTACTTC.

This chain joins TRBV5-1 and TRBJ2-6; the match to TRBD1 covers 7 bases. CDR1 and CDR2 (germline): SGHRS, YFSETQ. The trim removed 4 bases at V and 0 bases at J, leaving 4 bases unmatched. CDR3 size: 16 residues. The CDR3: CASSASGGSGANVLTF. CDR3 nucleotides: TGCGCCAGCAGCGCCTCAGGGGGCTCTGGGGCCAACGTCCTGACTTTC. The full variable domain, completed using reference TRBV5-1 and TRBJ2-6, is KAGVTQTPRYLIKTRGQQVTLSCSPISGHRSVSWYQQTPGQGLQFLFEYFSETQRNKGNFPGRFSGRQFSNSRSEMNVSTLELGDSALYLCASSASGGSGANVLTFGAGSRLTVL.

V and J are TRBV11-2 and TRBJ1-3; no definite D call. Trimming removed 1 base from V and 2 bases from J, with 6 bases in between. CDR3 length equals 14 residues. Germline V gene lookup returns CDR1 SGHAT and CDR2 FQNNGV. CDR3 sequence reads: CASSLVPAGNTIYF. DNA for the CDR3: TGTGCCAGCAGCTTAGTCCCTGCTGGAAACACCATATATTTT.

This clone was observed a few times. For the CDR3, the DNA is TGCAGCGTTGAAATGAACACTGAAGCTTTCTTT. It encodes CSVEMNTEAFF. This chain uses TRBV29-1 with TRBJ1-1; D unclear. The V gene's germline CDR1 is SQVTM and CDR2 ANQGSEA. V gave up 2 bases and J gave up 0 bases, with 1 base separating them. The CDR3 covers 11 residues.

The chain recombines TRBV5-4 with TRBJ2-7; TRBD1 aligns across 9 bases. V dropped 4 bases and J dropped 2; count of bases not matched to a gene: 7. This CDR3 contains 15 residues. Per the germline V gene, CDR1 is SGHNT and CDR2 is YYREEE (reference sequence). In DNA form, the CDR3 reads TGTGCCAGCAGCCTTGGGACAGGGATCACCTACGAGCAGTACTTC. It translates to CASSLGTGITYEQYF.

The V call is TRBV30, the J call TRBJ1-5; 8 bases align to TRBD1. CDR3 size: 16 residues. Germline V lookup: CDR1 GTSNPN, CDR2 SVGIG (reference sequence). With V trimmed by 3 bases and J by 4 bases, 11 bases remained unmatched. CDR3 in amino acids: CAWSGSDRDDNQPQHF. For the CDR3, the DNA is TGTGCCTGGAGCGGCTCGGACAGGGATGATAATCAGCCCCAGCATTTT.